This TCR beta chain was sequenced for a study of blood T cell repertoires in COVID-19. Study at large: PBMCs, B-cell-depleted T cells, or T cells were the source of the cDNA or gDNA that made up the material.

The CDR3 contains 14 residues. Germline V gene sequence: CDR1 LNHNV, CDR2 YYDKDF (reference sequence). The V and J ends lost 2 bases and 1 base respectively, with 8 bases between them. In the original workflow: Amplification of reference gene primers was used by the study to estimate nucleated cell counts. The protocol was immunoSEQ multiplex PCR, while the TCRdb copy is restricted to in-frame clones and leaves out a portion. The V and J calls and clone size were taken over from that table, and D and trimming were inferred from the DNA. The data contain about 260,000 clones, around nine tenths of them singletons.

The receptor was isolated from a man aged 35 to 55 with active or convalescent COVID-19. Source material: peripheral blood. The chain has TRBV15 and TRBJ2-5; weak D call: TRBD2 (6 bases). CDR3 sequence (DNA): TGTGCCACCAGCAGACCCGGGGGCCAAGAGACCCAGTACTTC. The encoded protein is CATSRPGGQETQYF.